This T cell receptor beta chain was captured by sequencing in a study of blood T cell repertoires in COVID-19. Study overall: Samples came from the United States, Italy and Spain, spanning acute and convalescent COVID-19.

Trimming stripped 1 base from V and 7 bases from J, with 17 bases between. The CDR3 consists of 16 residues. CDR1 is PRHDT and CDR2 is FYEKMQ in the germline V gene (reference sequence). Measured with immunoSEQ multiplex PCR; TCRdb has only the in-frame clones, and not every one. In the table there are about 110,000 clones, about four fifths of which are singletons. Sequencing was performed on peripheral blood. The chain couples TRBV13 to TRBJ2-1; weak D call: TRBD1 (6 bases). The sequence derives from a woman in her seventies with acute or convalescent COVID-19. CDR3 sequence (DNA): TGTGCCAGCAGCTTAGAATCCGTACAGGGTTCTAATGAGCAGTTCTTC. Protein sequence: CASSLESVQGSNEQFF.